This is a list of T cell receptor beta chains from one sample in a study of T cell changes during pregnancy in multiple sclerosis. Assay: immunoSEQ multiplex PCR; the TCRdb copy retains only in-frame clones and omits some. This table holds about 83,000 clones, 90% to 95% found once. The starting material was PBMCs, obtained in the first trimester of pregnancy. These receptors were collected from a female donor in good health, serving as a control in a pregnancy study. Some clones in this sample may be carry-over from other donors' samples. The CDR3 runs from the conserved cysteine through the conserved F or W. The D gene is left open where the match is weak. Size values are once, few and many counts, or a class for expanded clones, and some rows have none.

NA,TRBJ2-5,TRBV15,NA,TGTGCCACCAGCAGAGGGCCAGGGGAGACCCAGTACTTC,CATSRGPGETQYF
once,TRBJ2-1,TRBV30,TRBD2,TGTGCCTGGAGTTTGGGAGCGGGAGGATTCTTC,CAWSLGAGGFF
NA,TRBJ2-5,TRBV6-1,NA,TGTGCCAGCAGTGGGGGGCTCCAAGAGACCCAGTACTTC,CASSGGLQETQYF
NA,TRBJ1-5,TRBV18,TRBD1,TGTGCCAGCTCACCACCGCTTCGACAGGGCCTATTTAATCAGCCCCAGCATTTT,CASSPPLRQGLFNQPQHF
NA,TRBJ2-1,TRBV5-1,NA,TGCGCCAGCAGCTTGGTAGGCGGAAATGAGCAGTTCTTC,CASSLVGGNEQFF
NA,TRBJ1-6,TRBV19,TRBD1,TGTGCCAGTAGTACAACGGGACAGAATAATTCACCCCTCCACTTT,CASSTTGQNNSPLHF
NA,TRBJ2-3,TRBV11-2,TRBD2,TGTGCCAGCAGCTTAGGAGACGGGAGGACAGATACGCAGTATTTT,CASSLGDGRTDTQYF
NA,TRBJ2-3,TRBV28,TRBD1,TGTGCCAGCAGTTGGACAGGGGGGGGAGATACGCAGTATTTT,CASSWTGGGDTQYF
once,TRBJ2-7,TRBV6-1,NA,TGTGCCAGCACGCGAGGTCAGGGAGGAATCTACGAGCAGTACTTC,CASTRGQGGIYEQYF
few,TRBJ1-5,TRBV19,TRBD1,TGTGCCAGTACCGCGGGACAGGGAGGACGCCAGCCCCAGCATTTT,CASTAGQGGRQPQHF
NA,TRBJ1-2,TRBV15,NA,TGTGCCACCAGCTTTTCAAGTCGGGTAGCTAACTATGGCTACACCTTC,CATSFSSRVANYGYTF
NA,TRBJ2-1,TRBV9,TRBD2,TGTGCCAGCAGCCCCGGACTAGCGGGATGGGGTGAGCAGTTCTTC,CASSPGLAGWGEQFF
NA,TRBJ2-7,TRBV4-1,NA,TGCGCCAGCAGGCAAGACCCGGAGACAGTGTACGAGCAGTACTTC,CASRQDPETVYEQYF
NA,TRBJ1-2,TRBV2,NA,TGTGCCAGCAGTGACCGCCCTTCACAGGACACCTTC,CASSDRPSQDTF
NA,TRBJ2-2,TRBV7-9,NA,TGTGCCAGCAGTCAAAGACAGGCCGGATGGCTGTTTTTT,CASSQRQAGWLFF
once,TRBJ1-2,TRBV7-8,NA,TGTGCCAGCAGCTTAGGGGGGCGCACCGCTAACTATGGCTACACCTTC,CASSLGGRTANYGYTF
NA,TRBJ1-1,TRBV5-5,NA,TGTGCCAGCAGCTACGGGACACAGAACACTGAAGCTTTCTTT,CASSYGTQNTEAFF